A selection of T cell receptor beta chains follows, all from one sample in a study of blood T cell repertoires in COVID-19. The assay was immunoSEQ multiplex PCR, and TCRdb's table has in-frame clones only and misses some. The repertoire holds fewer than 85,000 clones, around four fifths seen once, with roughly a fifth in the top ten. Sequenced sample: peripheral blood. The receptors here all came from a man in his sixties with acute or convalescent COVID-19. CDR3s include the opening cysteine and the closing phenylalanine or tryptophan. Each record gives: D gene, J gene, clone size, V gene, CDR3 DNA, CDR3 protein. D genes are given only for firm matches. Size is stated for part of the rows, as once, few or many counts, or as a class when the clone is expanded.

d_call: .; j_call: TRBJ1-6; clone_size: .; v_call: TRBV5-1; cdr3_nt: TGCGCCAGCAGCTTGGAGCTAAATTCACCCCTCCACTTT; cdr3_aa: CASSLELNSPLHF
d_call: TRBD2; j_call: TRBJ2-5; clone_size: many; v_call: TRBV3-1/TRBV3-2; cdr3_nt: TGTGCCAGCAGCCAAGATCGGGCTAGCGGGAGTGAGACCCAGTACTTC; cdr3_aa: CASSQDRASGSETQYF
d_call: TRBD1; j_call: TRBJ2-3; clone_size: .; v_call: TRBV2; cdr3_nt: TGTGCCAGCAGTGTCCTCCGGGACAGGGATCCTTGGGGGAGCACAGATACGCAGTATTTT; cdr3_aa: CASSVLRDRDPWGSTDTQYF
d_call: .; j_call: TRBJ2-3; clone_size: .; v_call: TRBV7-9; cdr3_nt: TGTGCCAGCAGCTTAGACACCATTAGCACAGATACGCAGTATTTT; cdr3_aa: CASSLDTISTDTQYF
d_call: .; j_call: TRBJ2-5; clone_size: .; v_call: TRBV6-1; cdr3_nt: TGTGCCAGCAGTGAACGGAGCCAAGAGACCCAGTACTTC; cdr3_aa: CASSERSQETQYF
d_call: TRBD1; j_call: TRBJ2-5; clone_size: medium-sized; v_call: TRBV7-8; cdr3_nt: TGTGCCAGCAGCGTACTGAGGGACAGACTCGCGGCCCAGTACTTC; cdr3_aa: CASSVLRDRLAAQYF
d_call: .; j_call: TRBJ2-2; clone_size: .; v_call: TRBV9; cdr3_nt: TGTGCCAGCAGCGTACAGGGAACGAACACCGGGGAGCTGTTTTTT; cdr3_aa: CASSVQGTNTGELFF
d_call: TRBD1; j_call: TRBJ2-3; clone_size: many; v_call: TRBV7-3; cdr3_nt: TGTGCCAGCAGCCAGGGGGGCACAGATACGCAGTATTTT; cdr3_aa: CASSQGGTDTQYF
d_call: TRBD2; j_call: TRBJ2-3; clone_size: once; v_call: TRBV24-1; cdr3_nt: TGTGCCACCAGTGAGACCGGGACTAGCGGGAGCCTCACAGATACGCAGTATTTT; cdr3_aa: CATSETGTSGSLTDTQYF
d_call: TRBD2; j_call: TRBJ2-1; clone_size: .; v_call: TRBV10-1; cdr3_nt: TGCGCCAGCAGCCCGGGACTAGCGGGCAATGAGCAGTTCTTC; cdr3_aa: CASSPGLAGNEQFF
d_call: .; j_call: TRBJ1-5; clone_size: .; v_call: TRBV6-5; cdr3_nt: TGTGCCAGCACTAGGGGGAGGGATCAGCCCCAGCATTTT; cdr3_aa: CASTRGRDQPQHF
d_call: TRBD2; j_call: TRBJ2-2; clone_size: .; v_call: TRBV13; cdr3_nt: TGTGCCAGCAGCTTCCGGACTAGCGGGAGCGAAACCGGGGAGCTGTTTTTT; cdr3_aa: CASSFRTSGSETGELFF
d_call: .; j_call: TRBJ2-3; clone_size: few; v_call: TRBV7-2; cdr3_nt: TGTGCCAGCAGCTCAAGGGGAGATACGCAGTATTTT; cdr3_aa: CASSSRGDTQYF
d_call: .; j_call: TRBJ1-2; clone_size: many; v_call: TRBV2; cdr3_nt: TGTGCCAGCAGTGTAACACAGGGAGCTAACTATGGCTACACCTTC; cdr3_aa: CASSVTQGANYGYTF
d_call: TRBD2; j_call: TRBJ2-2; clone_size: once; v_call: TRBV2; cdr3_nt: TGTGCCAGTAACTTAGCGGGGGGGCCGGCCGGGGAGCTGTTTTTT; cdr3_aa: CASNLAGGPAGELFF
d_call: .; j_call: TRBJ1-2; clone_size: once; v_call: TRBV20-1; cdr3_nt: TGCAGTGCTAGTGGAGGTGGCAGGGTCAGTGGCTACACCTTC; cdr3_aa: CSASGGGRVSGYTF
d_call: .; j_call: TRBJ1-2; clone_size: .; v_call: TRBV5-1; cdr3_nt: TGCGCCAGCAGCTTGGACGGGGTCGATGGCTACACCTTC; cdr3_aa: CASSLDGVDGYTF
d_call: TRBD1; j_call: TRBJ1-1; clone_size: few; v_call: TRBV3-1/TRBV3-2; cdr3_nt: TGTGCCAGCAGGCTCTACCCGGGACAGTCTTACGCTGAAGCTTTCTTT; cdr3_aa: CASRLYPGQSYAEAFF
d_call: .; j_call: TRBJ1-2; clone_size: .; v_call: TRBV2; cdr3_nt: TGTGCCAGCAGTGTACCTGTGGGGGCTGGTGGCTACACCTTC; cdr3_aa: CASSVPVGAGGYTF
d_call: .; j_call: TRBJ2-2; clone_size: .; v_call: TRBV10-3; cdr3_nt: TGTGCCATCAGTGAGGCGGGGAACACCGGGGAGCTGTTTTTT; cdr3_aa: CAISEAGNTGELFF
d_call: TRBD2; j_call: TRBJ2-1; clone_size: .; v_call: TRBV19; cdr3_nt: TGTGCCAGTTCGCTGTCGGCTAGCGGGGGAGCAAGTGAGCAGTTCTTC; cdr3_aa: CASSLSASGGASEQFF
d_call: TRBD2; j_call: TRBJ2-7; clone_size: .; v_call: TRBV5-4; cdr3_nt: TGTGCCAGCAGCCCGGGGGGGCAGGAGGTCTACGAGCAGTACTTC; cdr3_aa: CASSPGGQEVYEQYF
d_call: TRBD1; j_call: TRBJ1-2; clone_size: .; v_call: TRBV25-1; cdr3_nt: TGTGCCAGCAGCGGGACAGGGGGCCTGGGGTTGTATGGCTACACCTTC; cdr3_aa: CASSGTGGLGLYGYTF
d_call: TRBD1; j_call: TRBJ2-1; clone_size: .; v_call: TRBV10-2; cdr3_nt: TGCGCCAGCAGAATGACAGGGGTCAATGAGCAGTTCTTC; cdr3_aa: CASRMTGVNEQFF
d_call: TRBD1; j_call: TRBJ1-6; clone_size: .; v_call: TRBV6-6; cdr3_nt: TGTGCCAGCAGTTACTCAAGGGACAGCAATTCACCCCTCCACTTT; cdr3_aa: CASSYSRDSNSPLHF
d_call: .; j_call: TRBJ2-3; clone_size: .; v_call: TRBV5-8; cdr3_nt: TGTGCCACCATCGGACGGGGGGATACGCAGTATTTT; cdr3_aa: CATIGRGDTQYF
d_call: TRBD2; j_call: TRBJ2-1; clone_size: .; v_call: TRBV6-5; cdr3_nt: TGTGCCAGCAGTTCTGGGACTAGCAGGAGCAATGAGCAGTTCTTC; cdr3_aa: CASSSGTSRSNEQFF
d_call: TRBD2; j_call: TRBJ2-1; clone_size: .; v_call: TRBV3-1/TRBV3-2; cdr3_nt: TGTGCCAGCAGCCCCAGGTGGGGACAGAAAACTAGCGGGAGGGCCATGGGGGAGCAGTTCTTC; cdr3_aa: CASSPRWGQKTSGRAMGEQFF
d_call: .; j_call: TRBJ2-5; clone_size: .; v_call: TRBV30; cdr3_nt: TGTGCCTGGAGTGATGGCGGAGAACAAGAGACCCAGTACTTC; cdr3_aa: CAWSDGGEQETQYF
d_call: TRBD1; j_call: TRBJ1-1; clone_size: .; v_call: TRBV15; cdr3_nt: TGTGCCACCAGCAGGGTACAGGGGATAACTGAAGCTTTCTTT; cdr3_aa: CATSRVQGITEAFF
d_call: TRBD1; j_call: TRBJ2-5; clone_size: .; v_call: TRBV25-1; cdr3_nt: TGTGCCAGCAGTGCCTGGACAGGGGGGTTTCAAGAGACCCAGTACTTC; cdr3_aa: CASSAWTGGFQETQYF
d_call: .; j_call: TRBJ1-3; clone_size: .; v_call: TRBV4-1; cdr3_nt: TGCGCCAGCAGCCAAGTGGAACAGGTCGCTTCTGGAAACACCATATATTTT; cdr3_aa: CASSQVEQVASGNTIYF
d_call: .; j_call: TRBJ2-1; clone_size: .; v_call: TRBV7-3; cdr3_nt: TGTGCCAGCAGCCCCCGAGGCGAGAGGCATGAGCAGTTCTTC; cdr3_aa: CASSPRGERHEQFF
d_call: TRBD1; j_call: TRBJ1-1; clone_size: .; v_call: TRBV5-4; cdr3_nt: TGTGCCAGCAGCTCTGACAGGGGGCAAGGGGGGGCTTTCTTT; cdr3_aa: CASSSDRGQGGAFF
d_call: .; j_call: TRBJ1-6; clone_size: few; v_call: TRBV5-4; cdr3_nt: TGTGCCAGCAGGTTGCATCCGCGGGGTAATTCACCCCTCCACTTT; cdr3_aa: CASRLHPRGNSPLHF
d_call: .; j_call: TRBJ2-3; clone_size: .; v_call: TRBV10-1; cdr3_nt: TGCGCCAGCAGTGATAGAAAGATCACAGATACGCAGTATTTT; cdr3_aa: CASSDRKITDTQYF
d_call: .; j_call: TRBJ2-7; clone_size: .; v_call: TRBV28; cdr3_nt: TGTGCCAGCAGTAGAAACCCAGGGGTCTCCTACGAGCAGTACTTC; cdr3_aa: CASSRNPGVSYEQYF
d_call: .; j_call: TRBJ2-3; clone_size: .; v_call: TRBV5-1; cdr3_nt: TGCGCCAGCAGCTTTAACAGATACACAGATACGCAGTATTTT; cdr3_aa: CASSFNRYTDTQYF
d_call: .; j_call: TRBJ1-1; clone_size: .; v_call: TRBV19; cdr3_nt: TGTGCCAGTAGTATTAGTGACAGAACTGAAGCTTTCTTT; cdr3_aa: CASSISDRTEAFF
d_call: .; j_call: TRBJ2-3; clone_size: .; v_call: TRBV15; cdr3_nt: TGTGCCACCCGGGACGGACAGCCCACAGATACGCAGTATTTT; cdr3_aa: CATRDGQPTDTQYF
d_call: .; j_call: TRBJ2-2; clone_size: many; v_call: TRBV7-2; cdr3_nt: TGTGCCAGCAGCTTTAGTTTCGGGGAGCTGTTTTTT; cdr3_aa: CASSFSFGELFF
d_call: .; j_call: TRBJ1-1; clone_size: few; v_call: TRBV5-1; cdr3_nt: TGCGCCAGCAGCGGACAATTTGGCACTGAAGCTTTCTTT; cdr3_aa: CASSGQFGTEAFF
d_call: .; j_call: TRBJ2-2; clone_size: few; v_call: TRBV12-3/TRBV12-4; cdr3_nt: TGTGCCGTCGGGGACGGGGAGCTGTTTTTT; cdr3_aa: CAVGDGELFF
d_call: .; j_call: TRBJ2-1; clone_size: .; v_call: TRBV2; cdr3_nt: TGTGCCAGCAGTGAAGCTAGTTTCAATGAGCAGTTCTTC; cdr3_aa: CASSEASFNEQFF
d_call: TRBD1; j_call: TRBJ2-1; clone_size: .; v_call: TRBV6-5; cdr3_nt: TGTGCCAGCAGTATACGGACAGGGGGGTATGAGCAGTTCTTC; cdr3_aa: CASSIRTGGYEQFF
d_call: TRBD1; j_call: TRBJ1-5; clone_size: many; v_call: TRBV10-3; cdr3_nt: TGTGCCATCAGCGAAGGACAGGGGGATCAGCCCCAGCATTTT; cdr3_aa: CAISEGQGDQPQHF
d_call: .; j_call: TRBJ2-5; clone_size: .; v_call: TRBV5-6; cdr3_nt: TGTGCCAGCAGCAACCGAGCGGGCCAAGAGACCCAGTACTTC; cdr3_aa: CASSNRAGQETQYF
d_call: TRBD2; j_call: TRBJ2-2; clone_size: .; v_call: TRBV28; cdr3_nt: TGTGCCAGCTCCCGGCAAATGGCGGGAGGGAACACCGGGGAGCTGTTTTTT; cdr3_aa: CASSRQMAGGNTGELFF
d_call: .; j_call: TRBJ1-3; clone_size: few; v_call: TRBV12-5; cdr3_nt: TGTGCTAGTGACCGTAGGGAGGCTGGAAACACCATATATTTT; cdr3_aa: CASDRREAGNTIYF
d_call: TRBD1; j_call: TRBJ2-2; clone_size: .; v_call: TRBV9; cdr3_nt: TGTGCCAGCAGGAGGGGGCAGAACGGGGAGCTGTTTTTT; cdr3_aa: CASRRGQNGELFF
d_call: .; j_call: TRBJ2-2; clone_size: .; v_call: TRBV7-3; cdr3_nt: TGTGCCAGCAGCGACGGACAGTTAAACACCGGGGAGCTGTTTTTT; cdr3_aa: CASSDGQLNTGELFF
d_call: TRBD2; j_call: TRBJ2-1; clone_size: many; v_call: TRBV2; cdr3_nt: TGTGCCAGCAGTGGATTGGGAAGCGGGGGGCGTGAGCAGTTCTTC; cdr3_aa: CASSGLGSGGREQFF
d_call: TRBD1; j_call: TRBJ2-1; clone_size: .; v_call: TRBV5-1; cdr3_nt: TGCGCCAGCAGCACACAGCCACAGGGGAGCTCCTACAATGAGCAGTTCTTC; cdr3_aa: CASSTQPQGSSYNEQFF
d_call: .; j_call: TRBJ2-3; clone_size: .; v_call: TRBV12-5; cdr3_nt: TGTGCTAGTGCCGTTACAGATACGCAGTATTTT; cdr3_aa: CASAVTDTQYF
d_call: .; j_call: TRBJ1-1; clone_size: .; v_call: TRBV27; cdr3_nt: TGTGCCACCCTAGGCGGCACTGAAGCTTTCTTT; cdr3_aa: CATLGGTEAFF
d_call: .; j_call: TRBJ2-3; clone_size: .; v_call: TRBV12-3/TRBV12-4; cdr3_nt: TGTGCCAGCAGTTTAAGGCGGGCGGATACGCAGTATTTT; cdr3_aa: CASSLRRADTQYF
d_call: TRBD1; j_call: TRBJ1-6; clone_size: .; v_call: TRBV19; cdr3_nt: TGTGCCAGTAAAAGACAGGGGGCCAAGAATTCACCCCTCCACTTT; cdr3_aa: CASKRQGAKNSPLHF
d_call: TRBD1; j_call: TRBJ2-1; clone_size: .; v_call: TRBV7-8; cdr3_nt: TGTGCCAGCAACGGAGGACAGGGCGAGCAGTTCTTC; cdr3_aa: CASNGGQGEQFF